This entry is about one TCR beta chain. This sample was taken from a study of blood T cell repertoires in COVID-19. The overall study: Nucleic acid was either cDNA or gDNA, and it came from T cells, B-cell-depleted T cells, or PBMCs.

Authors' data handling: Amplification of reference gene primers provided the estimated nucleated cell counts. Sequencing was performed with immunoSEQ multiplex PCR; in TCRdb, only in-frame clones are kept and a portion is missing. The V and J calls and clone size were taken over from that table, and D and trimming were inferred from the DNA. The sample comprises over 95,000 clones, around 84% of which are singletons, and approximately 15% rests with the top ten. The source material was peripheral blood. This clonotype was obtained from an older woman with acute or convalescent COVID-19.

CDR3 loop: CASSPGQDFEAFF. The CDR3 coding sequence is TGTGCCAGCTCACCGGGACAGGATTTTGAAGCTTTCTTT. The rearrangement joins TRBV18 to TRBJ1-1; 8 positions agree with TRBD1. Germline V gene data show CDR1 as KGHSH and CDR2 as LQKENI. This CDR3 contains 13 residues. Trimming at V came to 3 bases and at J to 7 bases, leaving 4 bases not matched to a gene.